This passage covers 18 T cell receptor beta chains from one sample sequenced in a study of blood T cell repertoires in COVID-19. Method: immunoSEQ multiplex PCR; TCRdb's copy keeps in-frame clones and lacks some. Of approximately 250,000 clones in the sample, more than 80% are singletons; the top ten hold around 2.2%. Source material: peripheral blood. The receptor source for this set is a man aged 25 to 40 who had recovered from COVID-19.

The CDR3 DNA sequence: TGTGCCAGCACAGGGGCCTATAGCAATCAGCCCCAGCATTTT. Its translation is CASTGAYSNQPQHF. The V gene is TRBV28, the J gene TRBJ1-5; D is possibly TRBD1 (6 bases). This CDR3 comprises 14 residues. The V end was cut by 7 bases, the J end by 0 bases, with 10 bases between. From germline, CDR1 is MDHEN and CDR2 SYDVKM.

J is TRBJ1-4 and V is TRBV7-9; 9 bases map to TRBD1. J lost 3 bases, V lost 5 bases, and 7 bases had no gene match. The CDR3 length is 16 residues. The V gene's germline CDR1 is SEHNR and CDR2 FQNEAQ (reference sequence). The CDR3 bases are TGTGCCAGCAGCCTGGGACAGGGAAGGTCTAATGAAAAACTGTTTTTT. Translating gives CASSLGQGRSNEKLFF.

The CDR3 DNA is TGCAGCGTTGTACTGCCTCAAGAGACCCAGTACTTC. It codes for CSVVLPQETQYF. The V call is TRBV29-1, the J call TRBJ2-5, with D hard to call. The CDR3 sequence is 12 residues long. V was clipped by 4 bases and J by 2 bases, with 8 bases between them. The germline gives CDR1 SQVTM, CDR2 ANQGSEA.

As DNA, the CDR3 is TGTGCCAGCAGCTCAGGACAGGAACAGACTAACTATGGCTACACCTTC. Its protein product is CASSSGQEQTNYGYTF. J is TRBJ1-2 and V is TRBV5-4; 7 bases are shared with TRBD1. Germline lookup yields CDR1 SGHNT and CDR2 YYREEE (reference sequence). This CDR3 region has 16 residues. The J segment lost 0 bases and the V segment lost 3 bases, leaving 8 bases of the junction unmatched.

The chain joins TRBV5-1 to TRBJ2-7; weak D call: TRBD1 (6 bases). V gave up 0 bases and J gave up 3 bases, with 10 bases separating them. The CDR3 sequence is 14 residues long. Per the germline V gene, CDR1 is SGHRS and CDR2 is YFSETQ. CDR3 coding DNA: TGCGCCAGCAGCTTGGAGGGGGTTCACTACGAGCAGTACTTC. Protein product: CASSLEGVHYEQYF.

This sequence joins TRBV10-1 and TRBJ2-1; 8 bases map to TRBD2. V trimming: 3 bases; J trimming: 5 bases; junction bases outside the gene matches: 3. The CDR3 sequence is 14 residues long. Per germline, CDR1 WNHNN and CDR2 SYGVQD (reference sequence). CDR3 coding DNA: TGCGCCAGCAGTGATGGAGCGGGGGACAATGAGCAGTTCTTC. Encoded protein: CASSDGAGDNEQFF.

The rearrangement joins TRBV7-7 to TRBJ1-1, with D unresolved. Germline-derived CDR1 and CDR2 are SSHAT and FNYEAQ (reference sequence). The CDR3 totals 13 residues. Trimming removed 0 bases at V and 1 base at J, with 3 bases between. In nucleotides, the CDR3 is TGTGCCAGCAGCTTAGCCGGGAACACTGAAGCTTTCTTT. As protein: CASSLAGNTEAFF.

For this clone: Other nucleotide sequences from this sample produce the same CDR3. The chain links TRBV4-1 to TRBJ2-1; TRBD2 agrees at 16 bases. Per the germline V gene, CDR1 is MGHRA and CDR2 is YSYEKL. The CDR3 has 19 residues. V shed 4 bases and J 6 bases; nucleotides not matched to a gene: 12. The CDR3 region is CASSPTGLAGGPLGNEQFF. The CDR3 DNA sequence: TGCGCCAGCAGCCCGACGGGACTAGCGGGGGGGCCTCTTGGCAATGAGCAGTTCTTC.

The chain's CDR3 is CAWSANRDRKEKLFF. Here the CDR3 DNA reads TGTGCCTGGAGTGCCAATCGGGACAGAAAAGAAAAACTGTTTTTT. This rearrangement joins TRBV30 to TRBJ1-4; the match to TRBD1 covers 7 bases. Looked up from germline, CDR1 is GTSNPN and CDR2 is SVGIG (reference sequence). The J segment lost 8 bases and the V segment lost 1 base, leaving 10 bases of the junction unmatched. The CDR3 is 15 amino acids.

Of note for this clone: In the same sample, other DNA sequences code for this CDR3. This chain joins TRBV7-9 and TRBJ1-2; D gene uncertain. Germline loops: CDR1 SEHNR, CDR2 FQNEAQ (reference sequence). The CDR3 contains 13 residues. V was pared by 0 bases and J by 5 bases, with 7 bases between. The CDR3 here is CASSLAGEYGYTF. The CDR3 nucleotides read TGTGCCAGCAGCTTAGCCGGGGAATATGGCTACACCTTC.

A few counts support this clone. This chain joins TRBV6-1 and TRBJ2-1; D remains ambiguous. The CDR3 totals 12 residues. V was shortened by 3 bases and J by 10 bases, with 10 bases between the two germline ends. Per germline, CDR1 MNHNS and CDR2 SASEGT. The CDR3 bases are TGTGCCAGCAGTGATAGCCCTCGGGAGCAGTTCTTC. Amino acids: CASSDSPREQFF.

The chain couples TRBV5-1 to TRBJ1-1, with a tentative D call TRBD1 (5 bases). Trimming removed 4 bases from V and 4 bases from J, with 17 bases in between. In germline, CDR1 is SGHRS, CDR2 YFSETQ. The CDR3 is made up of 15 amino acids. This chain's CDR3 is CASSPGGTSITEAFF. The CDR3 nucleotides are TGCGCCAGCAGCCCGGGTGGGACTTCGATCACTGAAGCTTTCTTT.

The genes are TRBV18 and TRBJ1-3, with D maybe TRBD1 (6 bases). Germline V lookup: CDR1 KGHSH, CDR2 LQKENI. The CDR3 extends over 15 amino acids. V was trimmed by 0 bases and J by 3 bases, leaving 9 bases between them. The CDR3 reads CASSPPSGVGNTIYF. CDR3 DNA: TGTGCCAGCTCACCACCCTCAGGGGTTGGAAACACCATATATTTT.

J is TRBJ1-1 and V is TRBV6-5; a possible D gene is TRBD1 (5 bases). Trimming took 6 bases from V and 1 from J, leaving 12 bases between them. This CDR3 spans 14 amino acids. Germline CDR1 and CDR2: MNHEY and SVGAGI. CDR3 nucleotides: TGTGCCAGCAGCTCGCGGGGCAGGAACACTGAAGCTTTCTTT. This sequence encodes CASSSRGRNTEAFF.

The genes are TRBV5-1 and TRBJ1-2, with TRBD1 as a possible D gene (6 bases). CDR1 is SGHRS, CDR2 YFSETQ, per germline. The germline V and J ends were trimmed by 6 bases and 4 bases, with 22 bases remaining between them. CDR3 length: 16 residues. CDR3: CASTLLQGGVSYGYTF. CDR3 in DNA: TGCGCCAGCACCCTCCTACAGGGAGGGGTAAGCTATGGCTACACCTTC.

The gene calls are TRBV7-9 and TRBJ2-7; 7 bases line up with TRBD1. The CDR3 is 16 residues long. V was clipped by 5 bases and J by 3 bases; unmatched bases: 13. Per germline, CDR1 SEHNR and CDR2 FQNEAQ (reference sequence). As DNA, the CDR3 is TGTGCCAGCAGCCCGACTCCGACAGGGCCCCACTACGAGCAGTACTTC. Protein product: CASSPTPTGPHYEQYF.

In DNA, the CDR3 is TGTGCCAGCAGCCAAGAGGTGGGGACAGGGGGCTCTTATAGCAATCAGCCCCAGCATTTT. This codes for CASSQEVGTGGSYSNQPQHF. The gene calls are TRBV3-1 (or the pseudogene TRBV3-2) and TRBJ1-5, with 12 bases that match TRBD1. Germline V gene sequence: CDR1 LGHDT, CDR2 YNNKEL (reference sequence). This CDR3 has 20 amino acids. V was pared by 0 bases and J by 0 bases, with 9 bases of the junction left unmatched.

The gene calls are TRBV6-5 and TRBJ2-1, with D possibly matching TRBD1 (5 bases). Germline CDR1 and CDR2: MNHEY and SVGAGI. Trimming took 1 base from V and 5 from J, leaving 12 bases between them. The CDR3 consists of 15 residues. CDR3 bases: TGTGCCAGCAGTTACTTCGCCGGACAAAACAATGAGCAGTTCTTC. Encoded protein: CASSYFAGQNNEQFF.